A single sample is the source of the 4 T cell receptor beta chains below, sequenced in a study of T cells after posttransplantation cyclophosphamide. Cyclophosphamide on days +3 and +4 followed busulfan-fludarabine conditioning and a marrow graft. Repertoires were generated with immunoSEQ multiplex PCR, while TCRdb's copy carries only in-frame clones and drops some. The sample has more than 10,000 clones, none seen only once; the top ten hold roughly a quarter. The material sequenced was PBMCs, taken after allogeneic stem cell transplant with posttransplant cyclophosphamide. The receptor source for this set is a female patient between 35 and 55 years old who received an allogeneic stem cell transplant from an unrelated donor, was CMV-positive, and had acute GVHD only. Some T cells may be supplied by the graft donor.

The chain couples TRBV19 to TRBJ1-2; D remains unclear. Trimming removed 6 bases at V and 4 bases at J, with 12 bases between. Germline V lookup: CDR1 LNHDA, CDR2 SQIVND (reference sequence). CDR3 size: 13 residues. This CDR3 is CASRKGVGYGYTF. The CDR3 DNA follows: TGTGCCAGTAGAAAGGGAGTGGGCTATGGCTACACCTTC.

This clone was counted many times. The chain couples TRBV5-5 to TRBJ2-1; possibly TRBD2 for D (6 bases). This CDR3 is built from 13 residues. Germline lookup yields CDR1 SGHKS and CDR2 YYEKEE (reference sequence). V was cut by 7 bases and J by 8 bases, with 16 bases left in between. The CDR3 nucleotides read TGTGCCAGCCAAAGGAGGGGCCCGGATGAGCAGTTCTTC. Encoded protein: CASQRRGPDEQFF. Complete variable domain (other parts from reference TRBV5-5 and TRBJ2-1): DAGVTQSPTHLIKTRGQQVTLRCSPISGHKSVSWYQQVLGQGPQFIFQYYEKEERGRGNFPDRFSARQFPNYSSELNVNALLLGDSALYLCASQRRGPDEQFFGPGTRLTVL.

This clone appeared many times. V gene TRBV7-9 combines with J gene TRBJ1-4; D is possibly TRBD1 (6 bases). Germline-derived CDR1 and CDR2 are SEHNR and FQNEAQ (reference sequence). This CDR3 has 17 residues. V lost 5 bases, J lost 0 bases, and 16 bases lay in between. The CDR3 is CASSPPGDLTTNEKLFF. DNA of the CDR3: TGTGCCAGCAGCCCCCCAGGGGACCTTACAACTAATGAAAAACTGTTTTTT.

This clone was observed at least ten times. The chain is built from TRBV28 and TRBJ2-1; 11 nucleotides align to TRBD1. J lost 4 bases, V lost 4 bases, and 9 bases had no gene match. The CDR3 extends over 17 amino acids. Germline CDR1 and CDR2: MDHEN and SYDVKM. The chain's CDR3 is CASSSSGTGGVYNEQFF. CDR3 DNA sequence: TGTGCCAGCAGTTCTTCCGGGACAGGGGGGGTGTACAATGAGCAGTTCTTC.